This T cell receptor (beta chain) was sequenced for a study of CD8 T cells in ankylosing spondylitis. This clonotype has more than one count but fewer than ten. Its antigen is still unknown. Findings and limits, study-wide: Among TCR beta sequences, a motif of several highly homologous variants appeared characteristic of ankylosing spondylitis blood. In ankylosing spondylitis patients, matched synovial fluid reportedly showed significant enrichment of disease-linked clones.

The ends were cut back, 4 bases at V and 0 bases at J, with 13 bases in the middle. CDR3 length equals 16 residues. Per the germline V gene, CDR1 is SGHTA and CDR2 is FQGNSA. Making the TCR beta libraries involved quantitative 5'-RACE with molecular barcodes. TCRdb itself ran the 5' RACE reads through MiXCR, one entry per CDR3 protein. This sample yields around 390,000 distinct CDR3 sequences, of which 20% to 25% are seen a single time; approximately 15% belongs to the top ten. Sequenced input: blood, either unsorted or a sorted T cell fraction (not recorded which). The chain has TRBV7-2 and TRBJ2-4, with a possible D match to TRBD1 (5 bases). The receptor was isolated from a male donor with ankylosing spondylitis. CDR3 in amino acids: CASSSRVTGAKNIQYF. CDR3 coding DNA: TGTGCCAGCAGCTCCAGGGTTACCGGAGCCAAAAACATTCAGTACTTC.